This passage covers 27 T cell receptor beta chains from one sample sequenced in a study of CD8+ T cells in alopecia areata. Treatment: oral pan-JAK inhibitor, 5-10 mg twice daily. Following extraction, RNA underwent reverse transcription to cDNA, which served as the sequencing template. Clones were sequenced by immunoSEQ multiplex PCR, and TCRdb holds only the in-frame ones, with some missing. The sample lists about 140,000 clones, 86% occurring once. This specimen was CD8+ T cells sorted from blood, taken at week 4, from a patient treated with tofacitinib. These receptors all stem from a human donor with alopecia areata.

The chain links TRBV4-1 to TRBJ2-5; perhaps TRBD2 as D (7 bases). The germline V and J ends were trimmed by 1 base and 5 bases, with 14 bases remaining between them. The CDR3 sequence is 15 residues long. CDR1 and CDR2 from the germline V gene are MGHRA and YSYEKL. The CDR3 sequence: CASSQVGGAGETQYF. The CDR3 nucleotides are TGCGCCAGCAGCCAAGTTGGGGGGGCAGGCGAGACCCAGTACTTC.

The chain employs TRBV15 and TRBJ2-7; tentative D call: TRBD1 (5 bases). Trimming stripped 3 bases from V and 3 bases from J, with 12 bases between. Germline loops: CDR1 LNHNV, CDR2 YYDKDF (reference sequence). The CDR3 totals 14 residues. As DNA, the CDR3 is TGTGCCACCAGCAGGACGACAGAGAGCTACGAGCAGTACTTC. It encodes CATSRTTESYEQYF.

The chain recombines TRBV7-3 with TRBJ2-7; D perhaps matches TRBD1 (6 bases). Trimming shortened V by 4 bases and J by 7 bases, and 14 bases separated the two germline ends. Germline CDR1 SGHTA, CDR2 FQGTGA. The CDR3 is 13 amino acids. The chain's CDR3 is CASSSDRSGEQYF. Written as DNA, the CDR3 is TGTGCCAGCAGCTCGGACAGATCGGGGGAGCAGTACTTC.

The chain links TRBV5-1 to TRBJ2-7; D unresolved. CDR1 and CDR2 from the germline V gene are SGHRS and YFSETQ. The CDR3 runs to 14 residues. Trimming took off 3 bases at V and 5 bases at J, with 15 bases between the two ends. The CDR3 bases are TGCGCCAGCAGCTCGGACCCCGAGCCCAACGAGCAGTACTTC. This codes for CASSSDPEPNEQYF. Supplemented by reference TRBV5-1 and TRBJ2-7, the full variable domain reads KAGVTQTPRYLIKTRGQQVTLSCSPISGHRSVSWYQQTPGQGLQFLFEYFSETQRNKGNFPGRFSGRQFSNSRSEMNVSTLELGDSALYLCASSSDPEPNEQYFGPGTRLTVT.

V gene TRBV5-1 combines with J gene TRBJ2-1; TRBD1 matches at 9 bases. The CDR3 consists of 14 residues. Germline V gene data show CDR1 as SGHRS and CDR2 as YFSETQ. The V and J ends lost 3 bases and 7 bases, in that order; junction bases with no gene match: 5. Here the CDR3 reads CASSWGQGSNEQFF. CDR3 coding DNA: TGCGCCAGCAGCTGGGGACAGGGTAGTAATGAGCAGTTCTTC.

The gene calls are TRBV7-2 and TRBJ1-5, with a weak D call TRBD1 (6 bases). Between the trimmed V and J ends, which lost 6 bases and 0 bases, there was a span of 6 bases. The CDR3 spans 13 residues. The germline gives CDR1 SGHTA, CDR2 FQGNSA. CDR3 amino acids: CASRGASNQPQHF. The CDR3 DNA reads as TGTGCCAGCAGGGGGGCTAGCAATCAGCCCCAGCATTTT.

The V and J genes are TRBV27 and TRBJ2-1; D is ambiguous. The germline V and J ends were trimmed by 2 bases and 0 bases, with 14 bases remaining between them. Germline V lookup: CDR1 MNHEY, CDR2 SMNVEV (reference sequence). The CDR3 runs to 17 residues. This chain's CDR3 is CASSLIQTGPSYNEQFF. Here the CDR3 DNA reads TGTGCCAGCAGTTTAATACAAACCGGGCCCTCCTACAATGAGCAGTTCTTC.

The rearrangement links TRBV29-1 to TRBJ1-1; unclear D gene. This CDR3 has 13 amino acids. Trimming removed 7 bases at V and 0 bases at J, with 12 bases between. Germline V gives CDR1 SQVTM, CDR2 ANQGSEA. CDR3: CSALADMNTEAFF. Here the CDR3 DNA reads TGCAGCGCATTGGCAGATATGAACACTGAAGCTTTCTTT.

The chain couples TRBV9 to TRBJ1-1, with D possibly TRBD1 on 6 matching bases. V was shortened by 3 bases and J by 1 base, with 10 bases between the two germline ends. This CDR3 comprises 14 residues. Looked up from germline, CDR1 is SGDLS and CDR2 is YYNGEE. The chain's CDR3 is CASSADSTNTEAFF. As DNA, the CDR3 is TGTGCCAGCAGCGCGGACAGTACGAACACTGAAGCTTTCTTT. Variable domain in full (rest from reference TRBV9 and TRBJ1-1): DSGVTQTPKHLITATGQRVTLRCSPRSGDLSVYWYQQSLDQGLQFLIQYYNGEERAKGNILERFSAQQFPDLHSELNLSSLELGDSALYFCASSADSTNTEAFFGQGTRLTVV.

The chain is built from TRBV7-9 and TRBJ2-7, with 7 bases matching TRBD2. This CDR3 spans 12 amino acids. Trimming took 5 bases from V and 4 from J; bases not matched to a gene: 2. Germline V gene lookup returns CDR1 SEHNR and CDR2 FQNEAQ (reference sequence). The CDR3 is CASSRAGYEQYF. The CDR3 nucleotides read TGTGCCAGCAGCCGAGCGGGGTACGAGCAGTACTTC.

This chain uses TRBV5-6 with TRBJ1-5; 11 bases are shared with TRBD1. Germline V gene sequence: CDR1 SGHDT, CDR2 YYEEEE. The J segment lost 4 bases and the V segment lost 4 bases, leaving 4 bases of the junction unmatched. This CDR3 is 15 amino acids long. In nucleotides, the CDR3 is TGTGCCAGCAGCCTGGGACAGGGGGGGAATCAGCCCCAGCATTTT. Its translation: CASSLGQGGNQPQHF.

V is TRBV18 and J is TRBJ2-7; D gene ambiguous. This CDR3 spans 13 amino acids. Trimming took 3 bases from V and 4 from J, leaving 10 bases between them. CDR1 is KGHSH and CDR2 is LQKENI in the germline V gene. The DNA of the CDR3 is TGTGCCAGCTCACCGCCCAGGACGTACGAGCAGTACTTC. It encodes CASSPPRTYEQYF. The full variable domain, rest sourced from reference TRBV18 and TRBJ2-7, is NAGVMQNPRHLVRRRGQEARLRCSPMKGHSHVYWYRQLPEEGLKFMVYLQKENIIDESGMPKERFSAEFPKEGPSILRIQQVVRGDSAAYFCASSPPRTYEQYFGPGTRLTVT.

The rearrangement links TRBV13 to TRBJ2-7; 8 bases are a match to TRBD2. Looked up from germline, CDR1 is PRHDT and CDR2 is FYEKMQ (reference sequence). The CDR3 contains 14 residues. V trimming: 2 bases; J trimming: 3 bases; junction bases outside the gene matches: 3. The CDR3 sequence is CASSLWRGVYEQYF. The CDR3 DNA reads as TGTGCCAGCAGCTTATGGCGGGGGGTCTACGAGCAGTACTTC.

The rearrangement joins TRBV9 to TRBJ1-1; D perhaps matches TRBD1 (6 bases). There are 15 residues in the CDR3. The germline V and J ends were trimmed by 0 bases and 1 base, with 10 bases remaining between them. Per the germline V gene, CDR1 is SGDLS and CDR2 is YYNGEE. As DNA, the CDR3 is TGTGCCAGCAGCGTAGAAACAGGGTGGAACACTGAAGCTTTCTTT. The encoded protein is CASSVETGWNTEAFF.

This clone was picked up one time. The rearrangement uses TRBV29-1 and TRBJ2-7, with TRBD1 identical over 10 bases. The CDR3 has 13 residues. CDR1 and CDR2 (germline): SQVTM, ANQGSEA. The V segment lost 6 bases and the J segment 3 bases; nucleotides outside the gene matches: 5. Here the CDR3 reads CSVRTGGNYEQYF. The DNA for the CDR3 is TGCAGCGTACGGACAGGGGGAAACTACGAGCAGTACTTC.

This chain joins TRBV6-6 and TRBJ2-5, with 8 bases matching TRBD2. V shed 3 bases and J 0 bases; nucleotides not matched to a gene: 6. The CDR3 totals 16 residues. Germline V gene data show CDR1 as MNHNY and CDR2 as SVGAGI (reference sequence). The CDR3 bases are TGTGCCAGCAGTTATGATCCGCGGGGGGACCAAGAGACCCAGTACTTC. Encoded protein: CASSYDPRGDQETQYF.

V is TRBV6-5 and J is TRBJ2-1; no clear D gene. The ends were cut back, 0 bases at V and 3 bases at J, with 9 bases in the middle. Looked up from germline, CDR1 is MNHEY and CDR2 is SVGAGI. This CDR3 has 15 amino acids. CDR3: CASSYSIGNYNEQFF. CDR3 sequence (DNA): TGTGCCAGCAGTTACTCAATTGGAAACTACAATGAGCAGTTCTTC.

V is TRBV30 and J is TRBJ2-1; D unclear. CDR1 is GTSNPN and CDR2 is SVGIG in the germline V gene (reference sequence). Trimming removed 0 bases from V and 2 bases from J, with 8 bases in between. The CDR3 totals 14 residues. CDR3 loop: CAWSVVDAYNEQFF. In DNA, the CDR3 is TGTGCCTGGAGTGTAGTAGACGCCTACAATGAGCAGTTCTTC.

The chain couples TRBV2 to TRBJ2-1, with D possibly matching TRBD1 (5 bases). The CDR3 totals 12 residues. V was shortened by 5 bases and J by 8 bases, with 10 bases between the two germline ends. CDR1 and CDR2 from the germline V gene are SNHLY and FYNNEI. The CDR3 region is CASSQGVDEQFF. CDR3 nucleotides: TGTGCCAGCAGTCAAGGGGTGGATGAGCAGTTCTTC.

The chain couples TRBV7-6 to TRBJ2-2; D is unresolved. The CDR3 sequence is 13 residues long. Germline CDR1 is SGHVS and CDR2 is FNYEAQ. The V end was cut by 1 base, the J end by 2 bases, with 2 bases between. CDR3 protein: CASSLDNTGELFF. CDR3 sequence (DNA): TGTGCCAGCAGCTTAGATAACACCGGGGAGCTGTTTTTT.

CDR3 region: CASSEGFYEQYF. The CDR3 DNA reads TGTGCCAGCAGTGAGGGGTTTTACGAGCAGTACTTC. The rearrangement joins TRBV2 to TRBJ2-7, with D unclear. The CDR3 sequence is 12 residues long. The germline gives CDR1 SNHLY, CDR2 FYNNEI. Deletions cut 3 bases from V and 4 bases from J, with 7 bases between.

The chain combines TRBV2 with TRBJ2-2; TRBD2 matches at 9 bases. This CDR3 has 18 amino acids. J was trimmed by 0 bases and V by 6 bases; bases with no gene match: 11. The germline gives CDR1 SNHLY, CDR2 FYNNEI. This CDR3 is CASSQREEWGTNTGELFF. As DNA, the CDR3 is TGTGCCAGCAGCCAGCGGGAGGAATGGGGCACGAACACCGGGGAGCTGTTTTTT.

The chain joins TRBV11-1 to TRBJ2-1; 9 bases map to TRBD2. CDR1 is SGHAT and CDR2 is FQDESV in the germline V gene (reference sequence). This CDR3 region has 12 residues. Losses at the gene ends were 4 bases for V and 10 bases for J; bases not matched to a gene: 2. CDR3 bases: TGTGCCAGCAGCTCTGGACTAGCGGAGCAGTTCTTC. This gives the protein CASSSGLAEQFF.

J is TRBJ2-4 and V is TRBV7-9; 7 bases fit TRBD1. V lost 0 bases and J lost 1; bases outside the gene matches: 0. Germline CDR1 is SEHNR and CDR2 is FQNEAQ (reference sequence). The CDR3 extends over 15 amino acids. CDR3 sequence (DNA): TGTGCCAGCAGCTTAGCACAGGGGGCCAAAAACATTCAGTACTTC. Its protein product is CASSLAQGAKNIQYF.

This clone is a singleton in its sample. The chain carries TRBV19 and TRBJ2-7, with 7 positions matching TRBD2. CDR1 LNHDA and CDR2 SQIVND come from the germline V gene (reference sequence). This CDR3 spans 16 amino acids. V was clipped by 6 bases and J by 3 bases; unmatched bases: 14. CDR3 nucleotides: TGTGCCAGTAGAACTCCATTAAGCGGGATCAACTACGAGCAGTACTTC. Encoded protein: CASRTPLSGINYEQYF.

The chain employs TRBV29-1 and TRBJ1-2; 11 bases fit TRBD1. The CDR3 runs to 12 residues. The germline gives CDR1 SQVTM, CDR2 ANQGSEA. V gave up 7 bases and J gave up 7 bases; unmatched junction bases: 5. The CDR3 DNA sequence: TGCAGCGATGGACAGGGGGCGGGTGGCTACACCTTC. It codes for CSDGQGAGGYTF. Full variable domain (outside the CDR3, taken from reference TRBV29-1 and TRBJ1-2): SAVISQKPSRDICQRGTSLTIQCQVDSQVTMMFWYRQQPGQSLTLIATANQGSEATYESGFVIDKFPISRPNLTFSTLTVSNMSPEDSSIYLCSDGQGAGGYTFGSGTRLTVV.

The V and J genes are TRBV25-1 and TRBJ1-3; D perhaps matches TRBD1 (5 bases). The germline V gene has CDR1 MGHDK and CDR2 SYGVNS. The CDR3 length is 17 residues. The ends were cut back, 2 bases at V and 0 bases at J, with 14 bases in the middle. The CDR3: CASSEGDGLYSGNTIYF. The CDR3 DNA follows: TGTGCCAGCAGTGAAGGGGACGGATTATACTCTGGAAACACCATATATTTT.